This entry describes one TCR beta chain. This entry is derived from a study of blood T cell repertoires in COVID-19. Study at large: Some COVID-19 samples were acute and others convalescent; all came from the United States, Italy and Spain.

Using immunoSEQ multiplex PCR, the repertoire was profiled, and TCRdb retains in-frame clones only, with some absent. Seen here are roughly 250,000 clones, 87% observed once, and the top ten hold 6% to 9%. The germline V and J ends were trimmed by 3 bases and 7 bases, with 9 bases remaining between them. The germline V gene has CDR1 LNHDA and CDR2 SQIVND (reference sequence). This CDR3 is built from 12 residues. The sequence came from a man in his fifties or sixties who had recovered from COVID-19. Sequenced sample: peripheral blood. The chain employs TRBV19 and TRBJ1-1, with D unclear. CDR3 amino acids: CASSIHGFEAFF. The CDR3 DNA sequence: TGTGCCAGTAGTATTCATGGCTTTGAAGCTTTCTTT.